The sequence of this T cell receptor (beta chain) was determined in a study of T cell responses to AZD1222 COVID-19 vaccine. Findings of the study overall: Possibly, clonal diversity was underestimated; donors were largely white British and included more females. Increased Spike-specific TCR breadth and depth were observed after two AZD1222 doses. The repertoires were collected only after the peak T cell response.

V was trimmed by 4 bases and J by 2 bases, leaving 12 bases between them. This CDR3 has 14 residues. Per the germline V gene, CDR1 is LGHDT and CDR2 is YNNKEL (reference sequence). Repertoires were generated with immunoSEQ multiplex PCR, while TCRdb's copy carries only in-frame clones and drops some. The table shows roughly 200,000 clones, with 90% to 95% occurring only once. Pooling covered second doses at about 4 or about 12 weeks. Worth noting for this clone: The target antigen is unknown.

The specimen was peripheral blood, collected 28 days after the second AZD1222 dose. The TCR originated in an adult who received the AZD1222 COVID-19 vaccine. V gene TRBV3-1 (or the pseudogene TRBV3-2) combines with J gene TRBJ2-7, with D tentatively TRBD1 or TRBD2 (5 bases each). The CDR3 nucleotides are TGTGCCAGCAGCCCAGGGACGGGCGCCTACGAGCAGTACTTC. Translation: CASSPGTGAYEQYF.